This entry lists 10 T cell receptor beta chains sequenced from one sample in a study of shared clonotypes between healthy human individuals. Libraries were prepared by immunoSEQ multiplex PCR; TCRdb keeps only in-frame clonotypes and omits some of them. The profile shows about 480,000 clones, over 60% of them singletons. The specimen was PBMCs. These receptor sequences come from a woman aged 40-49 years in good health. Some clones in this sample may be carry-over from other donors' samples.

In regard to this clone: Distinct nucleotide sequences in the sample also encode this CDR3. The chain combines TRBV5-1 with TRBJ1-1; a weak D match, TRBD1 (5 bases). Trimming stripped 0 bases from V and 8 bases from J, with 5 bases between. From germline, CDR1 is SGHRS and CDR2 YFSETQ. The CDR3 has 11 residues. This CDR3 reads CASSLGTEAFF. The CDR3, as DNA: TGCGCCAGCAGCTTGGGGACAGAAGCTTTCTTT. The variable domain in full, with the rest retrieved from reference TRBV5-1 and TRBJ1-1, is KAGVTQTPRYLIKTRGQQVTLSCSPISGHRSVSWYQQTPGQGLQFLFEYFSETQRNKGNFPGRFSGRQFSNSRSEMNVSTLELGDSALYLCASSLGTEAFFGQGTRLTVV.

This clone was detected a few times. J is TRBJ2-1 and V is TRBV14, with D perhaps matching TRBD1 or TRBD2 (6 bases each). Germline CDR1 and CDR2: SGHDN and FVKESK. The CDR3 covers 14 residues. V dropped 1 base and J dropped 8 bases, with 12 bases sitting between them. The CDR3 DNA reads TGTGCCAGCAGCCAAGTTTACGGGGGCGATGAGCAGTTCTTC. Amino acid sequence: CASSQVYGGDEQFF.

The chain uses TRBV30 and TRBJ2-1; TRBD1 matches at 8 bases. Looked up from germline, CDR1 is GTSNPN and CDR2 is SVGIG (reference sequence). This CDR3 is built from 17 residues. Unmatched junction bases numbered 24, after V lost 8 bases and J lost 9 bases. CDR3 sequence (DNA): TGTGCCGGCGGTCTAGGGGAGGCAGGGGTCAGGGGGCGTGAGCAGTTCTTC. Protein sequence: CAGGLGEAGVRGREQFF. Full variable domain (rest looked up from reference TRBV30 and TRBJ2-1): SQTIHQWPATLVQPVGSPLSLECTVEGTSNPNLYWYRQAAGRGLQLLFYSVGIGQISSEVPQNLSASRPQDRQFILSSKKLLLSDSGFYLCAGGLGEAGVRGREQFFGPGTRLTVL.

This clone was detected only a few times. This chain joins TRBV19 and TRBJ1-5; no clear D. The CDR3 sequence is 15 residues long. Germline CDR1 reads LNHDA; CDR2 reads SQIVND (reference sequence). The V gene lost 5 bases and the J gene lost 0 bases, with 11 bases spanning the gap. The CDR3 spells CASSLGHLSNQPQHF. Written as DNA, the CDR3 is TGTGCCAGTAGTCTTGGGCACCTTAGCAATCAGCCCCAGCATTTT.

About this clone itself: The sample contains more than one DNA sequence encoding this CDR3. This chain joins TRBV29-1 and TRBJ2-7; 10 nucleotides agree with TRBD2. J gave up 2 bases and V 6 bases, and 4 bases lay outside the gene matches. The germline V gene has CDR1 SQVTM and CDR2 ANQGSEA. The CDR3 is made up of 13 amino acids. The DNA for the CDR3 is TGCAGCGTCCGGACTAGCGGAACCTACGAGCAGTACTTC. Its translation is CSVRTSGTYEQYF.

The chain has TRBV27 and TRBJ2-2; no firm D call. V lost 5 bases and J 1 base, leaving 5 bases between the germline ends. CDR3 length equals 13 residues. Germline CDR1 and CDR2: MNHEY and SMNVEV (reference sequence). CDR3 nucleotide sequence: TGTGCCAGCAGTACCAGGAACACCGGGGAGCTGTTTTTT. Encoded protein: CASSTRNTGELFF.

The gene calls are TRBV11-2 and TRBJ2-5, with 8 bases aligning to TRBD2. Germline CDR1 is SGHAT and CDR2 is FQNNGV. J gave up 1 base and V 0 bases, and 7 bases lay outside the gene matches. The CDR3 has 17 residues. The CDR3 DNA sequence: TGTGCCAGCAGCTTAGATAGGGCGGGAGGTCCCCAAGAGACCCAGTACTTC. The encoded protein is CASSLDRAGGPQETQYF.

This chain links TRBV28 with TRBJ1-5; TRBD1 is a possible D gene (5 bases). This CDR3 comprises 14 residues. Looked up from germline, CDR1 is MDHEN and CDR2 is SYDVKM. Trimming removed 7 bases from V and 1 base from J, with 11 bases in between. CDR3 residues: CASILGGSNQPQHF. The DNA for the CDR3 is TGTGCCAGCATATTGGGGGGGAGCAATCAGCCCCAGCATTTT.

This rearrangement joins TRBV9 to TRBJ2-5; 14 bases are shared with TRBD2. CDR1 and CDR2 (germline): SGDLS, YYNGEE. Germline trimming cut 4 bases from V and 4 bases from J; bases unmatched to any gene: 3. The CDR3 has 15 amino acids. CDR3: CASSIGLAGGETQYF. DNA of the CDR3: TGTGCCAGCAGCATAGGACTAGCGGGAGGAGAGACCCAGTACTTC.

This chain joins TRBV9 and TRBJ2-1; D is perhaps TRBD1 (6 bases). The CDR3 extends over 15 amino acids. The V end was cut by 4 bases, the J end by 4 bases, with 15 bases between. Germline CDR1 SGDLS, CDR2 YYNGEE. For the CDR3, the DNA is TGTGCCAGCAGCCCTGAAGGACAGCCTTACAATGAGCAGTTCTTC. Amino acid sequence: CASSPEGQPYNEQFF.